Here is one TCR beta chain with its context. Its antigen is still unknown. This sample stems from a study of T cells in Graves' hyperthyroidism and ophthalmopathy. Overall study: Peripheral blood was secured at the point of initial diagnosis, before any treatment. Notes on the study in general: Researchers found most expanded thyroid clonotypes above 0.001 in blood as well.

Trimming removed 4 bases from V and 6 bases from J, with 11 bases in between. Germline V gene data show CDR1 as KGHDR and CDR2 as SFDVKD. The CDR3 is 14 amino acids. Amplification of TCR beta CDR3 regions used RNA as the template. First-round RT-PCR with HTBI primers amplified the TCR CDR3 region. TCRdb independently ran MiXCR on the multiplex PCR reads; one entry per CDR3 protein. The table lists 20,000 to 30,000 distinct CDR3 sequences, 45% to 50% of them singletons, with under 30% in the top ten. Diagnosis of hyperthyroidism was new in patients aged 18 to 65, and its duration was under 2 months. Reasons for excluding patients were uncontrolled infection, other autoimmune disease, pregnancy or lactation.

The source of this sequence is a woman in her forties with Graves' hyperthyroidism that later progressed to Graves' ophthalmopathy. Sample: blood. The chain recombines TRBV24-1 with TRBJ2-2, with D uncertain. The CDR3 is CATSEDAAAGELFF. In DNA form, the CDR3 reads TGTGCCACCAGTGAGGATGCCGCAGCCGGGGAGCTGTTTTTT.